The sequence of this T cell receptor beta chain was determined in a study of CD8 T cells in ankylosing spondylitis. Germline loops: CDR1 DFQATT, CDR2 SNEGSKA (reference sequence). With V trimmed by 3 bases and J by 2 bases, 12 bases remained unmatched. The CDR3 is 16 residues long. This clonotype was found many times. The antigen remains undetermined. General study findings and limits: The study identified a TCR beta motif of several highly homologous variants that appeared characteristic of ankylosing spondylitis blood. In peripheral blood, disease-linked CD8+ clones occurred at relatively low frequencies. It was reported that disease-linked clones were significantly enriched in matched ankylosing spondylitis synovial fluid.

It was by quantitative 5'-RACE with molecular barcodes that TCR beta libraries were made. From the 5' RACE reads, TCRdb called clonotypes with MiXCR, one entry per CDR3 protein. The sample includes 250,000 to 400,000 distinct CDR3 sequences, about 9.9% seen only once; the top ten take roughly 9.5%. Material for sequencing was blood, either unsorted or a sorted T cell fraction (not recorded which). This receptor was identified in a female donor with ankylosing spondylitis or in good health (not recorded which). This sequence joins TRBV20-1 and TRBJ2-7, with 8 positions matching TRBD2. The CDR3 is CSASPSGRVPTYEQYF. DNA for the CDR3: TGCAGTGCTAGTCCAAGCGGGAGAGTCCCCACCTACGAGCAGTACTTC.